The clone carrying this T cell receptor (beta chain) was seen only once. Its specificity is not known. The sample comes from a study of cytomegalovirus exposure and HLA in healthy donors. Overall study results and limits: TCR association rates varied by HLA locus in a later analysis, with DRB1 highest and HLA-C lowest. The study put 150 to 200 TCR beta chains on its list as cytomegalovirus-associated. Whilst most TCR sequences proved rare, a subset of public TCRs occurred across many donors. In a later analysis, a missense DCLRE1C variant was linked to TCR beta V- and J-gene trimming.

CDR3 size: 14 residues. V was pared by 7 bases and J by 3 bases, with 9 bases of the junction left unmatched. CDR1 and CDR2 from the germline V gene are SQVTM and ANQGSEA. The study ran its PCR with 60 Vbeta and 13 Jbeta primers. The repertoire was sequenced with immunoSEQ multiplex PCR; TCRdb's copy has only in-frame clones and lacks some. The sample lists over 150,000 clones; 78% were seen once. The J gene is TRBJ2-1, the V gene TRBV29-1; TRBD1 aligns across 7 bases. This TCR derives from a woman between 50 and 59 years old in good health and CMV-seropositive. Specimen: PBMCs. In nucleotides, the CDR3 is TGCAGCGCCCCAGGGGGATTGGGCTACAATGAGCAGTTCTTC. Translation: CSAPGGLGYNEQFF.